Each of the 26 T cell receptor beta chains below was sequenced from the same sample in a study of shared clonotypes between healthy human individuals. As defined, naive CD8 cells were CD45RO-negative and positively selected for CCR7, with terminally differentiated effector memory CD45RA+ cells excluded. The data were produced by immunoSEQ multiplex PCR, yet TCRdb's version contains in-frame clones alone and is incomplete. The sample carries under 850,000 clones, 92% recorded once. The source material was naive CD8+ T cells sorted from blood. Receptors originate from a man aged 30 to 45 in good health.

This chain links TRBV7-9 with TRBJ2-3; 9 bases map to TRBD2. This CDR3 comprises 18 residues. The J segment lost 3 bases and the V segment lost 0 bases, leaving 10 bases of the junction unmatched. Germline loops: CDR1 SEHNR, CDR2 FQNEAQ (reference sequence). As DNA, the CDR3 is TGTGCCAGCAGCTTAGCCGGGACTAGCACCTTTCGTACAGATACGCAGTATTTT. This translates into CASSLAGTSTFRTDTQYF.

V is TRBV4-3 and J is TRBJ2-1; unclear D gene. Germline values: CDR1 LGHNA, CDR2 YSLEER. This CDR3 spans 14 amino acids. The V end lost 4 bases, the J end lost 1 base, and 8 bases lay between the germline ends. The CDR3 nucleotides read TGCGCCAGCAGCCGCAGAGAATCCTACAATGAGCAGTTCTTC. Amino acid sequence: CASSRRESYNEQFF.

J is TRBJ2-1 and V is TRBV6-5; D is ambiguous. Germline CDR1 MNHEY, CDR2 SVGAGI. The CDR3 extends over 13 amino acids. Trimming stripped 6 bases from V and 9 bases from J, with 15 bases between. The CDR3 coding sequence is TGTGCCAGCAGCAGCGCCCTCGGCCGTGAGCAGTTCTTC. Translation gives CASSSALGREQFF.

The V call is TRBV9, the J call TRBJ2-5; D ambiguous. Germline V gene lookup returns CDR1 SGDLS and CDR2 YYNGEE. The CDR3 is made up of 12 amino acids. V was cut by 2 bases and J by 6 bases, with 8 bases left in between. The CDR3 DNA is TGTGCCAGCAGCGTTCCTGTGAAGACCCAGTACTTC. The encoded protein is CASSVPVKTQYF.

The genes are TRBV7-8 and TRBJ2-7; D is unresolved. V was shortened by 5 bases and J by 0 bases, with 20 bases between the two germline ends. This CDR3 comprises 17 residues. Germline V CDR1 and CDR2: SGHVS, FQNEAQ. The chain's CDR3 is CASSVAVRVAVSYEQYF. The CDR3 nucleotides read TGTGCCAGCAGCGTGGCCGTTCGAGTAGCAGTCTCCTACGAGCAGTACTTC.

This chain uses TRBV28 with TRBJ2-1; weak D call: TRBD2 (6 bases). The CDR3 is 17 amino acids. Germline V lookup: CDR1 MDHEN, CDR2 SYDVKM. With 5 bases removed from V and 5 bases from J, the gap between germline ends came to 22 bases. The CDR3 DNA reads TGTGCCAGCAGTCCGGGCCGGGACGGGAGACGGCACAATGAGCAGTTCTTC. The encoded protein is CASSPGRDGRRHNEQFF.

The chain couples TRBV11-2 to TRBJ2-5; the match to TRBD1 covers 8 bases. Trimming took 4 bases from V and 5 from J; bases not matched to a gene: 15. Germline loops: CDR1 SGHAT, CDR2 FQNNGV. This CDR3 has 17 amino acids. In nucleotides, the CDR3 is TGTGCCAGCAGCTCAGGAGGGAGACAGGGGAGTCGGGAGACCCAGTACTTC. This translates into CASSSGGRQGSRETQYF.

The chain recombines TRBV14 with TRBJ1-4; weak D call: TRBD1 (6 bases). Trimming removed 3 bases from V and 0 bases from J, with 14 bases in between. Per germline, CDR1 SGHDN and CDR2 FVKESK. The CDR3 sequence is 17 residues long. CDR3 in amino acids: CASSHPGAYATNEKLFF. The CDR3 DNA is TGTGCCAGCAGCCACCCGGGGGCTTACGCAACTAATGAAAAACTGTTTTTT.

The chain is built from TRBV28 and TRBJ2-5, with TRBD1 as a possible D gene (5 bases). Trimming stripped 1 base from V and 5 bases from J, with 14 bases between. The CDR3 is 15 residues long. The V gene's germline CDR1 is MDHEN and CDR2 SYDVKM. CDR3 nucleotides: TGTGCCAGCAGTTTATTATTGGGGCGTCAGGAGACCCAGTACTTC. Translation gives CASSLLLGRQETQYF.

The CDR3 region is CASSLNTGNSYEQYF. CDR3 in DNA: TGTGCCAGCAGCTTAAATACAGGTAACTCCTACGAGCAGTACTTC. J is TRBJ2-7 and V is TRBV5-4, with D possibly being TRBD1 (5 bases). CDR3 size: 15 residues. The germline V gene encodes CDR1 SGHNT and CDR2 YYREEE (reference sequence). V was trimmed by 2 bases and J by 0 bases, leaving 12 bases between them.

The genes are TRBV6-6 and TRBJ2-1; D is tentatively TRBD1 or TRBD2 (7 bases each). Trimming removed 5 bases from V and 4 bases from J, with 15 bases in between. The CDR3 sequence is 15 residues long. Germline CDR1 is MNHNY and CDR2 is SVGAGI (reference sequence). The CDR3 DNA follows: TGTGCCAGCAGTCAAGGGGGCGGGAGTTACAATGAGCAGTTCTTC. Protein product: CASSQGGGSYNEQFF.

V is TRBV11-2 and J is TRBJ2-1, with 13 bases aligning to TRBD2. The germline V gene encodes CDR1 SGHAT and CDR2 FQNNGV. V lost 5 bases to trimming and J lost 5 bases; unmatched junction nucleotides: 6. This CDR3 has 16 residues. The CDR3 DNA sequence: TGTGCCAGCAGCCTACGGACTAGCGGGGGTAACAATGAGCAGTTCTTC. This translates into CASSLRTSGGNNEQFF.

V usage is TRBV10-1 and J usage is TRBJ2-1; maybe TRBD2 (5 bases). CDR1 is WNHNN, CDR2 SYGVQD, per germline (reference sequence). V was trimmed by 3 bases and J by 6 bases, leaving 12 bases between them. This CDR3 region has 14 residues. The CDR3 DNA is TGCGCCAGCAGTGATTTACGACTAAGCAATGAGCAGTTCTTC. It encodes CASSDLRLSNEQFF.

The genes are TRBV7-8 and TRBJ2-1; D call uncertain. Trimming stripped 9 bases from V and 6 bases from J, with 9 bases between. Germline V CDR1 and CDR2: SGHVS, FQNEAQ. This CDR3 is built from 11 residues. CDR3 sequence (DNA): TGTGCCAGTGAGAACAGCAATGAGCAGTTCTTC. This encodes CASENSNEQFF.

This clone was seen only once. The rearrangement uses TRBV27 and TRBJ2-7; 7 bases map to TRBD1. The CDR3 runs to 14 residues. From germline, CDR1 is MNHEY and CDR2 SMNVEV (reference sequence). The junction had 10 bases not matched to a gene; V was cut back by 6 bases and J by 5 bases. The CDR3 spells CASRRGQVINEQYF. The CDR3 DNA reads as TGTGCCAGCAGGAGAGGACAGGTGATAAACGAGCAGTACTTC.

The chain joins TRBV27 to TRBJ2-1; D unclear. Trimming cost V 4 bases and J 5 bases, with 15 bases left between them. This CDR3 has 15 residues. In germline, CDR1 is MNHEY, CDR2 SMNVEV (reference sequence). CDR3 region: CASSWFGSANNEQFF. As DNA, the CDR3 is TGTGCCAGCAGTTGGTTTGGATCCGCAAACAATGAGCAGTTCTTC.

The chain has TRBV10-1 and TRBJ2-1; D not certain. Trimming left V 5 bases short and J 9 bases short, with 8 bases between. Germline CDR1 and CDR2: WNHNN and SYGVQD (reference sequence). The CDR3 covers 11 residues. The CDR3 region has the DNA TGCGCCAGCAGTAAAGGTGGTGAGCAGTTCTTC. This gives the protein CASSKGGEQFF.

The chain carries TRBV18 and TRBJ2-6, with D uncertain. The CDR3 is made up of 16 amino acids. The germline CDR1 and CDR2 sequences are KGHSH and LQKENI. V was pared by 6 bases and J by 4 bases, with 16 bases between. The CDR3 bases are TGTGCCAGCTCCCACTCCAGTGTGGACGGGGCCAACGTCCTGACTTTC. This sequence encodes CASSHSSVDGANVLTF.

This CDR3 is CASSLRGWGNEQFF. CDR3 sequence (DNA): TGTGCCAGCAGCTTAAGGGGATGGGGCAATGAGCAGTTCTTC. This rearrangement joins TRBV11-3 to TRBJ2-1, with a weak D call TRBD1 (5 bases). Trimming left V 2 bases short and J 6 bases short, with 11 bases between. Germline V gene lookup returns CDR1 SGHNT and CDR2 YENEEA. This CDR3 is 14 amino acids long. Full variable domain (outside the CDR3, taken from reference TRBV11-3 and TRBJ2-1): EAGVVQSPRYKIIEKKQPVAFWCNPISGHNTLYWYLQNLGQGPELLIRYENEEAVDDSQLPKDRFSAERLKGVDSTLKIQPAELGDSAVYLCASSLRGWGNEQFFGPGTRLTVL.

This chain uses TRBV11-1 with TRBJ2-5, with TRBD1 matching 8 bases. V dropped 1 base and J dropped 5; count of bases not matched to a gene: 9. Germline V gives CDR1 SGHAT, CDR2 FQDESV (reference sequence). CDR3 length: 16 amino acids. The CDR3 bases are TGTGCCAGCAGCTTAGGATTAGGAGGACAGGGCGAGACCCAGTACTTC. Amino acid sequence: CASSLGLGGQGETQYF.

This chain links TRBV7-9 with TRBJ2-5; D is ambiguous. Germline CDR1 and CDR2: SEHNR and FQNEAQ (reference sequence). The length of the CDR3 is 14 residues. Trimming removed 1 base from V and 0 bases from J, with 6 bases in between. CDR3 region: CASSLDRYQETQYF. The CDR3 bases are TGTGCCAGCAGCTTAGATCGATACCAAGAGACCCAGTACTTC. Full variable domain (outside the CDR3, taken from reference TRBV7-9 and TRBJ2-5): DTGVSQNPRHKITKRGQNVTFRCDPISEHNRLYWYRQTLGQGPEFLTYFQNEAQLEKSRLLSDRFSAERPKGSFSTLEIQRTEQGDSAMYLCASSLDRYQETQYFGPGTRLLVL.

This chain connects TRBV27 to TRBJ1-5; a possible D gene is TRBD1 (5 bases). Germline V gives CDR1 MNHEY, CDR2 SMNVEV (reference sequence). The CDR3 totals 13 residues. V lost 5 bases and J lost 7, with 12 bases in between. As DNA, the CDR3 is TGTGCCAGCAGTATAGGGGATATGCAGCCCCAGCATTTT. Residues: CASSIGDMQPQHF.

The chain couples TRBV7-6 to TRBJ1-1; D is unresolved. Germline assignment: CDR1 SGHVS and CDR2 FNYEAQ. Between the trimmed V and J ends, which lost 4 bases and 8 bases, there was a span of 17 bases. The CDR3 contains 14 residues. This CDR3 reads CASSSSDFSEEAFF. CDR3 in DNA: TGTGCCAGCAGCTCCTCGGACTTCTCCGAGGAAGCTTTCTTT.

The V call is TRBV15, the J call TRBJ1-1; 8 nucleotides match TRBD1. The CDR3 loop spans 16 amino acids. The germline gives CDR1 LNHNV, CDR2 YYDKDF (reference sequence). Trimming cost V 2 bases and J 3 bases; bases outside gene matches: 8. The CDR3 here is CATSRQNPGGYTEAFF. The CDR3 bases are TGTGCCACCAGCAGACAAAACCCAGGGGGCTACACTGAAGCTTTCTTT.

This sequence joins TRBV2 and TRBJ2-1; perhaps D is TRBD1 or TRBD2 (5 bases each). Germline V CDR1 and CDR2: SNHLY, FYNNEI. The CDR3 has 13 amino acids. V lost 11 bases and J 0 bases, leaving 11 bases between the germline ends. CDR3 amino acids: CAGARGSYNEQFF. For the CDR3, the DNA is TGTGCCGGGGCCCGGGGCTCCTACAATGAGCAGTTCTTC.

In its sample, this clone was seen a few times. This specimen includes other DNA sequences encoding the same CDR3. The V and J genes are TRBV20-1 and TRBJ2-1; no clear D. This CDR3 comprises 11 residues. Trimming removed 5 bases from V and 4 bases from J, with 6 bases in between. The germline CDR1 and CDR2 sequences are DFQATT and SNEGSKA (reference sequence). The CDR3 sequence: CSADRYNEQFF. The CDR3, as DNA: TGCAGTGCTGACCGATACAATGAGCAGTTCTTC.